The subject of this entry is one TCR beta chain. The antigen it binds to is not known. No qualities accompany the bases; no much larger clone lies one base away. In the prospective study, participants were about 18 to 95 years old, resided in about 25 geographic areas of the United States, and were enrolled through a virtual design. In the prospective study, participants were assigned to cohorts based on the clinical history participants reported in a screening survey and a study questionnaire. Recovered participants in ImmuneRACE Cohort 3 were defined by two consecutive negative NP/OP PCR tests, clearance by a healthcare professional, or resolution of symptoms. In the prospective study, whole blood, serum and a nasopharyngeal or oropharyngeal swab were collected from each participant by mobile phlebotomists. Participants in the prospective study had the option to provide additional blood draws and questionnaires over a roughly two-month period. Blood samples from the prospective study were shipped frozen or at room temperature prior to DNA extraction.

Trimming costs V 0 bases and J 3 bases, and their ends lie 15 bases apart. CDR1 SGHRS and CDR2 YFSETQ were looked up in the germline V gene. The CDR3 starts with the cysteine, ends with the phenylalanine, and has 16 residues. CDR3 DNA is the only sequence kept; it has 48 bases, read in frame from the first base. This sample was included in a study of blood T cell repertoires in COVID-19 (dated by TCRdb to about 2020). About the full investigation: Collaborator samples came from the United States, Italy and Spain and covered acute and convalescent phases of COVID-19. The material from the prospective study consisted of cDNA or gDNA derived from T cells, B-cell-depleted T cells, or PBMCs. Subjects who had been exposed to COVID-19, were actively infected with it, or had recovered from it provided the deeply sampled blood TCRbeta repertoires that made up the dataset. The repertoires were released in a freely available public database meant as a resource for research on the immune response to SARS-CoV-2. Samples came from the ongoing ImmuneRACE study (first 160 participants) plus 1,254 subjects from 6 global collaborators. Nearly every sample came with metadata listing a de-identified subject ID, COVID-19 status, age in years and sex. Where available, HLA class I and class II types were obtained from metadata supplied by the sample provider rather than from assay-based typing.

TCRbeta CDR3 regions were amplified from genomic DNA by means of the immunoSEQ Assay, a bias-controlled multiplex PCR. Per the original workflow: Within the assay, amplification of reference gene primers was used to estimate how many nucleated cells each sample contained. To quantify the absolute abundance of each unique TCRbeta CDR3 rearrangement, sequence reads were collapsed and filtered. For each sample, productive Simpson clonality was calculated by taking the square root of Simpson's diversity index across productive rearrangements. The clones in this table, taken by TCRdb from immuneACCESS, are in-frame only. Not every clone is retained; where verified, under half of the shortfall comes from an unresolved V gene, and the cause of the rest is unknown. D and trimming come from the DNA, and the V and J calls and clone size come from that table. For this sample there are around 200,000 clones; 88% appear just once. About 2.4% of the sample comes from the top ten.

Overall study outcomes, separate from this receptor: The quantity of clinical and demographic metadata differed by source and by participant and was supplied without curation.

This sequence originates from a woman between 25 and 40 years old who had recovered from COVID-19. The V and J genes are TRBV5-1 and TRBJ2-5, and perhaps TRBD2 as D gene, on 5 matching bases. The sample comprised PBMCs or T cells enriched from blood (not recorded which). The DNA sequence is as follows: TGCGCCAGCAGCTTGGGCCTAGGGCTAGCTAAAGAGACCCAGTACTTC. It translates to CASSLGLGLAKETQYF.